What follows are 3 T cell receptor beta chains derived from one specimen sequenced in a study of T cell responses to AZD1222 COVID-19 vaccine. Sequencing used immunoSEQ multiplex PCR; TCRdb keeps in-frame clones, though not all of them. The sample has fewer than 150,000 clones, around 90% seen once. The sample in question was peripheral blood, obtained on day 0 of AZD1222 vaccination. The origin of the receptors is an adult in good health.

The gene calls are TRBV28 and TRBJ2-2, with 8 bases identical to TRBD2. Germline V gives CDR1 MDHEN, CDR2 SYDVKM. The CDR3 has 17 amino acids. V was pared by 3 bases and J by 5 bases, with 11 bases of the junction left unmatched. CDR3 amino acids: CASSFPTAGVRTGELFF. CDR3 bases: TGTGCCAGCAGTTTTCCCACAGCGGGAGTTCGTACCGGGGAGCTGTTTTTT. Together with reference TRBV28 and TRBJ2-2, the CDR3 gives the full variable domain: DVKVTQSSRYLVKRTGEKVFLECVQDMDHENMFWYRQDPGLGLRLIYFSYDVKMKEKGDIPEGYSVSREKKERFSLILESASTNQTSMYLCASSFPTAGVRTGELFFGEGSRLTVL.

The rearrangement joins TRBV27 to TRBJ2-2; 16 bases line up with TRBD2. The CDR3 loop spans 15 amino acids. Unmatched junction bases numbered 7, after V lost 10 bases and J lost 8 bases. Germline V gives CDR1 MNHEY, CDR2 SMNVEV (reference sequence). The CDR3 sequence is CATRGLAGGLGELFF. In DNA form, the CDR3 reads TGTGCCACCAGGGGACTAGCGGGAGGGTTGGGGGAGCTGTTTTTT.

The V gene is TRBV9, the J gene TRBJ1-5; a possible D gene is TRBD1 (6 bases). Between the trimmed V and J ends, which lost 0 bases and 5 bases, there was a span of 12 bases. Germline V gene data show CDR1 as SGDLS and CDR2 as YYNGEE. The CDR3 is 15 amino acids. The CDR3 sequence: CASSVDYRAHQPQHF. DNA of the CDR3: TGTGCCAGCAGCGTAGATTACAGGGCCCATCAGCCCCAGCATTTT.